The 32 T cell receptor beta chains below come from one sample, sequenced in a study of T cells in Graves' hyperthyroidism and ophthalmopathy. The CDR3 regions of TCR beta were amplified from RNA transcripts. RT-PCR in the first round (using the HTBI primer set) targeted the TCR CDR3. A single record per CDR3 protein comes from TCRdb applying MiXCR to the multiplex PCR reads. The sample consists of about 420,000 distinct CDR3 sequences, roughly 15% of them appearing once. Sequenced: blood. The receptors shown here come from a woman aged 18-30 years with Graves' hyperthyroidism.

This clonotype was seen ten or more times. The V call is TRBV27, the J call TRBJ2-1, with 12 bases fitting TRBD2. Germline V CDR1 and CDR2: MNHEY, SMNVEV (reference sequence). The CDR3 covers 17 residues. V lost 5 bases to trimming and J lost 0 bases; unmatched junction nucleotides: 5. CDR3 loop: CASSPLAGGPSYNEQFF. DNA for the CDR3: TGTGCCAGCAGTCCCCTAGCGGGAGGGCCCTCCTACAATGAGCAGTTCTTC.

Concerning this clonotype: This may arise from a read error, as a much more abundant clone is one base away. The chain combines TRBV2 with TRBJ2-7, with D hard to call. The CDR3 sequence is 11 residues long. The germline V gene has CDR1 SNHLY and CDR2 FYNNEI. CDR3 nucleotide sequence: TGTGCCAGCATATCCGTCTACGGGCAGTACTTC. It yields the protein CASISVYGQYF.

This clonotype showed up many times. This chain links TRBV20-1 with TRBJ2-1; 12 positions agree with TRBD2. The CDR3 runs to 18 residues. V was pared by 2 bases and J by 3 bases, with 11 bases of the junction left unmatched. CDR1 DFQATT and CDR2 SNEGSKA come from the germline V gene (reference sequence). CDR3: CSARQTPGLAGRYNEQFF. The CDR3 DNA follows: TGCAGTGCTAGACAAACTCCGGGACTAGCGGGCCGCTACAATGAGCAGTTCTTC.

The V gene is TRBV28, the J gene TRBJ1-6, with D perhaps TRBD1 (6 bases). Between the trimmed V and J ends, which lost 4 bases and 7 bases, there was a span of 14 bases. CDR1 is MDHEN and CDR2 is SYDVKM in the germline V gene. This CDR3 has 15 amino acids. This CDR3 is CASSSPDRSNSPLHF. The CDR3 DNA reads TGTGCCAGCAGTTCCCCTGACAGGTCAAATTCACCCCTCCACTTT.

A few counts support this clonotype. At one end, the junction sequence differs from germline, possibly due to a read error. The V and J genes are TRBV11-2 and TRBJ1-1; no reliable D call. CDR3 length equals 14 residues. Germline V lookup: CDR1 SGHAT, CDR2 FQNNGV. The CDR3 is CACSQVSANTEAFF. CDR3 bases: TGTGCCTGCAGCCAAGTTTCAGCGAACACTGAAGCTTTCTTT.

At least ten counts were recorded for this clonotype. V usage is TRBV10-3 and J usage is TRBJ2-3, with 10 bases aligning to TRBD2. Germline V gives CDR1 ENHRY, CDR2 SYGVKD. This CDR3 region has 16 residues. V trimming: 2 bases; J trimming: 4 bases; junction bases outside the gene matches: 6. CDR3 protein: CAISEGAGGLADTQYF. CDR3 DNA sequence: TGTGCCATCAGTGAGGGAGCGGGAGGGCTTGCAGATACGCAGTATTTT.

A few counts support this clonotype. The V gene is TRBV20-1, the J gene TRBJ2-3, with 7 bases lining up with TRBD2. V dropped 5 bases and J dropped 4; count of bases not matched to a gene: 6. The length of the CDR3 is 13 residues. In germline, CDR1 is DFQATT, CDR2 SNEGSKA (reference sequence). The CDR3 reads CSAFRDYSDTQYF. DNA of the CDR3: TGCAGTGCTTTCCGGGACTACTCAGATACGCAGTATTTT.

This clonotype came up many times. The gene calls are TRBV2 and TRBJ2-3; D not resolved. Germline V gene lookup returns CDR1 SNHLY and CDR2 FYNNEI. Trimming removed 5 bases at V and 2 bases at J, with 8 bases between. This CDR3 is built from 13 residues. The CDR3 coding sequence is TGTGCCAGCAGTCCCTCGTACACAGATACGCAGTATTTT. Its translation: CASSPSYTDTQYF. The variable domain in full, with the rest retrieved from reference TRBV2 and TRBJ2-3, is EPEVTQTPSHQVTQMGQEVILRCVPISNHLYFYWYRQILGQKVEFLVSFYNNEISEKSEIFDDQFSVERPDGSNFTLKIRSTKLEDSAMYFCASSPSYTDTQYFGPGTRLTVL.

At least ten counts were recorded for this clonotype. The chain recombines TRBV9 with TRBJ2-1; TRBD2 is a possible D gene (5 bases). The CDR3 length is 14 residues. Per the germline V gene, CDR1 is SGDLS and CDR2 is YYNGEE. Trimming pared 1 base from V and 2 bases from J, leaving 7 bases between. The CDR3 sequence: CASSVTSAYNEQFF. CDR3 bases: TGTGCCAGCAGCGTAACTAGTGCCTACAATGAGCAGTTCTTC.

This clonotype was seen at least ten times. The rearrangement links TRBV11-2 to TRBJ1-1; no definite D call. Trimming left V 0 bases short and J 4 bases short, with 12 bases between. Looked up from germline, CDR1 is SGHAT and CDR2 is FQNNGV. The length of the CDR3 is 15 residues. The CDR3 spells CASSLDRVKGTEAFF. The CDR3 coding sequence is TGTGCCAGCAGCTTAGATCGTGTGAAGGGCACTGAAGCTTTCTTT.

At least ten counts were recorded for this clonotype. V gene TRBV30 combines with J gene TRBJ2-3; D possibly matches TRBD1 or TRBD2 (6 bases each). Germline assignment: CDR1 GTSNPN and CDR2 SVGIG (reference sequence). The length of the CDR3 is 14 residues. V was pared by 2 bases and J by 3 bases, with 12 bases between. CDR3 sequence (DNA): TGTGCCTGGAGTTCTGAGGGGGGTACAGATACGCAGTATTTT. Translating it yields CAWSSEGGTDTQYF. Full variable domain (rest looked up from reference TRBV30 and TRBJ2-3): SQTIHQWPATLVQPVGSPLSLECTVEGTSNPNLYWYRQAAGRGLQLLFYSVGIGQISSEVPQNLSASRPQDRQFILSSKKLLLSDSGFYLCAWSSEGGTDTQYFGPGTRLTVL.

In its sample, this clonotype was seen many times. The chain joins TRBV18 to TRBJ2-1, with 14 bases lining up with TRBD2. From germline, CDR1 is KGHSH and CDR2 LQKENI. V was pared by 5 bases and J by 1 base, with 4 bases of the junction left unmatched. This CDR3 is built from 17 residues. The DNA for the CDR3 is TGTGCCAGCTCAATGGGACTAGCGGGAGTATCCTACAATGAGCAGTTCTTC. Amino acids: CASSMGLAGVSYNEQFF.

This clonotype was recorded at least ten times. The chain couples TRBV6-1 to TRBJ2-7; D possibly corresponds to TRBD1 (5 bases). The CDR3 consists of 14 residues. The germline V gene encodes CDR1 MNHNS and CDR2 SASEGT. Deletions cut 1 base from V and 3 bases from J, with 10 bases between. The CDR3 nucleotides read TGTGCCAGCAGTGAAGGGGGCCTAGACTACGAGCAGTACTTC. It translates to CASSEGGLDYEQYF.

The chain carries TRBV30 and TRBJ2-7, with a weak D call TRBD2 (6 bases). The germline V gene encodes CDR1 GTSNPN and CDR2 SVGIG (reference sequence). The CDR3 has 13 amino acids. The V end lost 0 bases, the J end lost 3 bases, and 9 bases lay between the germline ends. The chain's CDR3 is CAWSVFSGYEQYF. In DNA form, the CDR3 reads TGTGCCTGGAGTGTATTTAGCGGCTACGAGCAGTACTTC.

This clonotype was counted at least ten times. CDR3 protein: CAWNPGQGSNSPLHF. The CDR3 DNA reads as TGTGCCTGGAACCCAGGACAGGGGAGTAATTCACCCCTCCACTTT. This chain joins TRBV30 and TRBJ1-6; 9 bases agree with TRBD1. The CDR3 has 15 amino acids. The germline gives CDR1 GTSNPN, CDR2 SVGIG (reference sequence). V lost 4 bases and J lost 6; bases outside the gene matches: 7.

A single count supports this clonotype. A much bigger clone sits one base away, suggesting this may be a read error. CDR3 sequence (DNA): TGCAGTGCTTTAGGGGAGGGGGATAAAAAACTGTTTTTT. Protein sequence: CSALGEGDKKLFF. The chain employs TRBV20-1 and TRBJ1-4; weak D call: TRBD1 (6 bases). CDR3 length: 13 residues. V lost 5 bases to trimming and J lost 9 bases, with 16 bases between them. The germline CDR1 and CDR2 sequences are DFQATT and SNEGSKA (reference sequence).

In this sample, this clonotype turned up many times. The rearrangement links TRBV20-1 to TRBJ2-1, with 13 bases identical to TRBD2. The trim removed 1 base at V and 0 bases at J, leaving 6 bases unmatched. CDR3 length equals 18 residues. The germline V gene encodes CDR1 DFQATT and CDR2 SNEGSKA (reference sequence). The chain's CDR3 is CSARVILAGGSSYNEQFF. Written as DNA, the CDR3 is TGCAGTGCTAGAGTGATACTAGCGGGGGGGAGCTCCTACAATGAGCAGTTCTTC.

Only a few counts were recorded for this clonotype. A much larger clone is a single base away; this may be a read error. V usage is TRBV20-1 and J usage is TRBJ2-5; 15 bases are shared with TRBD2. In germline, CDR1 is DFQATT, CDR2 SNEGSKA (reference sequence). The CDR3 covers 17 residues. The CDR3 nucleotides read TGCAATGCTAGAGATGGACTAGCGGGAGGGCACCAAGAGACCCAGTACTTC. The encoded protein is CNARDGLAGGHQETQYF.

V gene TRBV19 combines with J gene TRBJ2-7, with no clear D. The CDR3 spans 14 residues. Trimming pared 6 bases from V and 1 base from J, leaving 13 bases between. Germline CDR1 is LNHDA and CDR2 is SQIVND (reference sequence). The CDR3 region has the DNA TGTGCCAGTAGCCCCCAGGATATTTCCTACGAGCAGTACTTC. This sequence encodes CASSPQDISYEQYF. Filled out from reference TRBV19 and TRBJ2-7, the complete variable domain reads DGGITQSPKYLFRKEGQNVTLSCEQNLNHDAMYWYRQDPGQGLRLIYYSQIVNDFQKGDIAEGYSVSREKKESFPLTVTSAQKNPTAFYLCASSPQDISYEQYFGPGTRLTVT.

This clonotype showed up many times. The rearrangement uses TRBV20-1 and TRBJ2-1, with 14 bases matching TRBD2. The junction had 11 bases not matched to a gene; V was cut back by 5 bases and J by 5 bases. Germline CDR1 reads DFQATT; CDR2 reads SNEGSKA (reference sequence). The CDR3 loop spans 17 amino acids. DNA for the CDR3: TGCAGTGCTTTGAGACTAGCGGGAGGGTACGGGAACAATGAGCAGTTCTTC. This codes for CSALRLAGGYGNNEQFF.

The V gene is TRBV9, the J gene TRBJ1-1, with unresolved D. Germline V gene sequence: CDR1 SGDLS, CDR2 YYNGEE. The germline V and J ends were trimmed by 0 bases and 5 bases, with 11 bases remaining between them. The CDR3 covers 14 residues. The DNA of the CDR3 is TGTGCCAGCAGCGTAGAGATCGAACGGACTGAAGCTTTCTTT. This encodes CASSVEIERTEAFF.

V is TRBV28 and J is TRBJ1-5, with TRBD1 matching over 8 bases. The V segment lost 10 bases and the J segment 2 bases; nucleotides outside the gene matches: 10. Germline V gene lookup returns CDR1 MDHEN and CDR2 SYDVKM. The CDR3 runs 15 residues. The CDR3 coding sequence is TGTGCCATCACCTCGGCAGGGGGCCGCAATCAGCCCCAGCATTTT. Its translation: CAITSAGGRNQPQHF. Filled out from reference TRBV28 and TRBJ1-5, the complete variable domain reads DVKVTQSSRYLVKRTGEKVFLECVQDMDHENMFWYRQDPGLGLRLIYFSYDVKMKEKGDIPEGYSVSREKKERFSLILESASTNQTSMYLCAITSAGGRNQPQHFGDGTRLSIL.

The chain couples TRBV20-1 to TRBJ2-5; 10 bases align to TRBD2. Per germline, CDR1 DFQATT and CDR2 SNEGSKA (reference sequence). The CDR3 runs to 12 residues. The V and J ends lost 6 bases and 7 bases, in that order; junction bases with no gene match: 5. DNA of the CDR3: TGCAGTGCCACTAGCGGGAAGGTGACCCAGTACTTC. It is translated as CSATSGKVTQYF.

V gene TRBV25-1 combines with J gene TRBJ1-2; no firm D call. V lost 5 bases to trimming and J lost 7 bases, with 8 bases between them. Germline V CDR1 and CDR2: MGHDK, SYGVNS. The CDR3 spans 11 residues. CDR3 sequence: CASSWGSGYTF. The CDR3 DNA sequence: TGTGCCAGCAGTTGGGGTTCTGGCTACACCTTC.

This clonotype was counted ten times or more. The V gene is TRBV6-2 or TRBV6-3, the J gene TRBJ1-1; weak D call: TRBD1 (6 bases). This CDR3 region has 15 residues. Trimming removed 6 bases from V and 0 bases from J, with 14 bases in between. The germline gives CDR1 MNHEY, CDR2 SVGEGT. CDR3 protein: CASSHRDNLNTEAFF. In DNA, the CDR3 is TGTGCCAGCAGCCACCGGGACAACTTGAACACTGAAGCTTTCTTT.

The CDR3 loop reads CASSQYRTSMKGEQFF. CDR3 coding DNA: TGTGCCAGCAGCCAGTATCGGACTTCCATGAAGGGTGAGCAGTTCTTC. The chain carries TRBV14 and TRBJ2-1, with D tentatively TRBD2 (5 bases). CDR1 and CDR2 from the germline V gene are SGHDN and FVKESK. The CDR3 extends over 16 amino acids. V lost 3 bases and J 9 bases, leaving 21 bases between the germline ends.

The J gene is TRBJ2-3, the V gene TRBV9; TRBD2 matches 10 bases. Trimming took 4 bases from V and 4 from J; bases not matched to a gene: 12. CDR3 length equals 17 residues. Germline V gene data show CDR1 as SGDLS and CDR2 as YYNGEE. CDR3 nucleotides: TGTGCCAGCAGCCCAGGCTCCCTAGCGGGAGTTTCAGATACGCAGTATTTT. Translated: CASSPGSLAGVSDTQYF. Looking up the rest from reference TRBV9 and TRBJ2-3 gives the full variable domain: DSGVTQTPKHLITATGQRVTLRCSPRSGDLSVYWYQQSLDQGLQFLIQYYNGEERAKGNILERFSAQQFPDLHSELNLSSLELGDSALYFCASSPGSLAGVSDTQYFGPGTRLTVL.

This clonotype was seen a handful of times. The chain carries TRBV29-1 and TRBJ1-2; the D is unclear. Germline V gene lookup returns CDR1 SQVTM and CDR2 ANQGSEA. Trimming took off 2 bases at V and 2 bases at J, with 6 bases between the two ends. The CDR3 has 12 amino acids. For the CDR3, the DNA is TGCAGCGTTGAATGGAGAAACTATGGCTACACCTTC. It specifies CSVEWRNYGYTF.

In DNA, the CDR3 is TGCGCCAGCAGCTTGGTGCAGGGGGCATTGTACGGCTACACCTTC. It translates to CASSLVQGALYGYTF. The V gene is TRBV5-1, the J gene TRBJ1-2; 8 bases are a match to TRBD1. This CDR3 region has 15 residues. Per the germline V gene, CDR1 is SGHRS and CDR2 is YFSETQ. Trimming took 0 bases from V and 8 from J; bases not matched to a gene: 9. Supplemented by reference TRBV5-1 and TRBJ1-2, the full variable domain reads KAGVTQTPRYLIKTRGQQVTLSCSPISGHRSVSWYQQTPGQGLQFLFEYFSETQRNKGNFPGRFSGRQFSNSRSEMNVSTLELGDSALYLCASSLVQGALYGYTFGSGTRLTVV.

The CDR3 nucleotides read TGTGCCAGCAGCTTAGGGGCTATTGGTGAGCAGTTCTTC. Translated: CASSLGAIGEQFF. This chain links TRBV7-9 with TRBJ2-1; D uncertain. The CDR3 consists of 13 residues. V was pared by 1 base and J by 9 bases, with 10 bases between. Germline lookup yields CDR1 SEHNR and CDR2 FQNEAQ (reference sequence).

The chain uses TRBV11-2 and TRBJ2-7; D gene uncertain. The DNA end lines up better with TRBJ2-1; the J call may be wrong. The CDR3 is made up of 12 amino acids. In germline, CDR1 is SGHAT, CDR2 FQNNGV. CDR3 DNA: TGTGCCAGCAGTTTCCCTTCCTACGAGCAGTTCTTC. This translates into CASSFPSYEQFF.

This clonotype was observed a handful of times. The CDR3 region is CASSIGDYNEQFF. The CDR3, as DNA: TGTGCCAGTAGTATAGGGGACTACAATGAGCAGTTCTTC. The chain links TRBV19 to TRBJ2-1; D gene uncertain. V gave up 1 base and J gave up 3 bases, with 4 bases separating them. Germline V gene lookup returns CDR1 LNHDA and CDR2 SQIVND (reference sequence). The CDR3 sequence is 13 residues long.